The next 14 T cell receptor beta chains were all read from a single sample in a study of Tregs in tolerant kidney transplant recipients. Antigens of these TCRs are unknown. Measured with immunoSEQ multiplex PCR; TCRdb has only the in-frame clones, and not every one. This sample carries around 21,000 clones, less than 70% of them seen once, and the ten largest clones take roughly 3.5%. Source material: Tregs from blood cultured with allogeneic cells. The receptors shown here come from a human donor in good health.

This clone was seen a single time. This rearrangement joins TRBV7-8 to TRBJ1-2, with TRBD1 identical over 8 bases. Germline CDR1 SGHVS, CDR2 FQNEAQ. The CDR3 covers 14 residues. J lost 2 bases, V lost 6 bases, and 5 bases had no gene match. The DNA for the CDR3 is TGTGCCAGCAGACTTACAGGGGGAAACTATGGCTACACCTTC. Amino acid sequence: CASRLTGGNYGYTF.

This chain links TRBV29-1 with TRBJ2-5; no definite D call. The CDR3 runs to 15 residues. The germline V and J ends were trimmed by 2 bases and 5 bases, with 18 bases remaining between them. Germline V gene sequence: CDR1 SQVTM, CDR2 ANQGSEA. Here the CDR3 reads CSVEKRQRARETQYF. The CDR3 DNA sequence: TGCAGCGTTGAAAAGAGGCAGCGTGCTCGGGAGACCCAGTACTTC.

The chain has TRBV19 and TRBJ1-1; D is undetermined. Germline CDR1 is LNHDA and CDR2 is SQIVND (reference sequence). V shed 6 bases and J shed 7 bases, with 12 bases lying between them. The CDR3 is 12 amino acids. The CDR3 nucleotides read TGTGCCAGTAGGCGAGTCTCTCTTGAAGCTTTCTTT. It encodes CASRRVSLEAFF.

The chain employs TRBV2 and TRBJ2-1; 8 bases are a match to TRBD2. CDR1 is SNHLY, CDR2 FYNNEI, per germline. The CDR3 spans 16 residues. V lost 6 bases and J lost 0; bases outside the gene matches: 7. Written as DNA, the CDR3 is TGTGCCAGCAGAGGATTAGCGGGGAGCTCCTACAATGAGCAGTTCTTC. Its translation is CASRGLAGSSYNEQFF.

This clone appeared a single time. The chain links TRBV6-6 to TRBJ2-3; no firm D call. The germline gives CDR1 MNHNY, CDR2 SVGAGI (reference sequence). This CDR3 is 14 amino acids long. V was trimmed by 7 bases and J by 2 bases, leaving 13 bases between them. This chain's CDR3 is CASIYQTVTDTQYF. The CDR3 region has the DNA TGTGCCAGCATCTACCAGACCGTCACAGATACGCAGTATTTT.

V usage is TRBV9 and J usage is TRBJ1-6; D gene ambiguous. CDR1 is SGDLS and CDR2 is YYNGEE in the germline V gene. V was trimmed by 0 bases and J by 10 bases, leaving 11 bases between them. The CDR3 has 14 residues. The CDR3 sequence is CASSVAAQYSPLHF. The CDR3 DNA sequence: TGTGCCAGCAGCGTAGCGGCCCAGTACTCACCCCTCCACTTT.

The CDR3 bases are TGTGCCAGCAGTTCGGTGGGGAACACCATATATTTT. This sequence encodes CASSSVGNTIYF. This chain uses TRBV7-9 with TRBJ1-3, with D uncertain. V lost 6 bases and J lost 7, with 10 bases in between. The CDR3 consists of 12 residues. Germline CDR1 is SEHNR and CDR2 is FQNEAQ (reference sequence).

On this clone itself: This clone may be a read error of a much larger clone one base away. Other DNA sequences in the same sample also yield this CDR3. The rearrangement joins TRBV18 to TRBJ2-7, with 10 bases lining up with TRBD1. The J segment lost 12 bases and the V segment lost 5 bases, leaving 13 bases of the junction unmatched. This CDR3 has 14 residues. The germline gives CDR1 KGHSH, CDR2 LQKENI. CDR3 in DNA: TGTGCCAGCTCATCAGACAGGGGGCCCCCACAGGGGTACTTC. It codes for CASSSDRGPPQGYF.

The genes are TRBV2 and TRBJ2-7; a possible D gene is TRBD1 (6 bases). V lost 6 bases and J 0 bases, leaving 9 bases between the germline ends. Germline V gene sequence: CDR1 SNHLY, CDR2 FYNNEI. The CDR3 consists of 13 residues. The CDR3 loop is CASRTDSSYEQYF. CDR3 nucleotide sequence: TGTGCCAGCAGAACGGACAGCTCCTACGAGCAGTACTTC.

The rearrangement joins TRBV6-5 to TRBJ2-2, with D possibly TRBD1 on 5 matching bases. Per the germline V gene, CDR1 is MNHEY and CDR2 is SVGAGI. There are 14 residues in the CDR3. The germline V and J ends were trimmed by 10 bases and 7 bases, with 19 bases remaining between them. CDR3 sequence (DNA): TGTGCCACCCGAAAGTCACGACAGAACGGGGAGCTGTTTTTT. It encodes CATRKSRQNGELFF.

This clone was counted between two and nine times. The rearrangement uses TRBV7-6 and TRBJ1-6; no reliable D call. The CDR3 is made up of 15 amino acids. The V and J ends lost 1 base and 9 bases respectively, with 13 bases between them. Germline V CDR1 and CDR2: SGHVS, FNYEAQ. CDR3 nucleotides: TGTGCCAGCAGCTTAGGAACTCATCCGGGTTCACCCCTCCACTTT. Protein: CASSLGTHPGSPLHF. The entire variable domain, with the rest obtained from reference TRBV7-6 and TRBJ1-6, is as follows: GAGVSQSPRYKVTKRGQDVALRCDPISGHVSLYWYRQALGQGPEFLTYFNYEAQQDKSGLPNDRFSAERPEGSISTLTIQRTEQRDSAMYRCASSLGTHPGSPLHFGNGTRLTVT.

V gene TRBV5-1 combines with J gene TRBJ1-4; TRBD1 might be the D (6 bases). Looked up from germline, CDR1 is SGHRS and CDR2 is YFSETQ. The CDR3 is 16 residues long. V was pared by 6 bases and J by 7 bases, with 22 bases between. The CDR3 is CASTPTAFRGSEKLFF. In DNA, the CDR3 is TGCGCCAGCACACCAACCGCATTCAGGGGTAGTGAAAAACTGTTTTTT.

This chain connects TRBV9 to TRBJ2-7; TRBD1 matches at 7 bases. J was trimmed by 5 bases and V by 2 bases; bases with no gene match: 13. The CDR3 length is 16 residues. Germline CDR1 and CDR2: SGDLS and YYNGEE. The CDR3 loop reads CASSVGQNRGGHEQYF. CDR3 bases: TGTGCCAGCAGCGTGGGTCAAAACAGGGGTGGCCACGAGCAGTACTTC. The full variable domain, in which reference TRBV9 and TRBJ2-7 provide the parts outside the CDR3, is DSGVTQTPKHLITATGQRVTLRCSPRSGDLSVYWYQQSLDQGLQFLIQYYNGEERAKGNILERFSAQQFPDLHSELNLSSLELGDSALYFCASSVGQNRGGHEQYFGPGTRLTVT.

V usage is TRBV5-3 and J usage is TRBJ1-2, with unresolved D. TRBV5-3 is noted as an ORF with a role that remains uncertain. The CDR3 runs 13 residues. The V end lost 5 bases, the J end lost 4 bases, and 12 bases lay between the germline ends. The CDR3 here is CARRGPSGYGYTF. The CDR3 DNA follows: TGTGCCAGAAGAGGACCTTCCGGCTATGGCTACACCTTC.